This TCR beta chain was profiled in a study of blood T cell repertoires in COVID-19. The table came from immunoSEQ multiplex PCR; TCRdb's copy has only in-frame clones and leaves some out. In the table there are 90,000 to 110,000 clones, more than 65% of which are singletons. The germline gives CDR1 KGHDR, CDR2 SFDVKD. The CDR3 covers 16 residues. V shed 4 bases and J shed 7 bases, with 20 bases lying between them. Material for sequencing was peripheral blood. The chain combines TRBV24-1 with TRBJ2-3; maybe TRBD1 (6 bases). The sequence derives from a woman of 80 years or more with active or convalescent COVID-19. CDR3 protein: CATSDPDSHLIYTQYF. Here the CDR3 DNA reads TGTGCCACCAGTGACCCGGACAGCCACCTAATTTATACGCAGTATTTT.